This T cell receptor (beta chain) was obtained from a study of cytomegalovirus exposure and HLA in healthy donors. General study results and limits: Being indistinguishable, some V segments were excluded, TRBV6-2 and TRBV6-3 among them. The authors enumerated over 150 TCR beta chains as linked to cytomegalovirus. V- and J-gene trimming in TCR beta was tied to a missense DCLRE1C variant by an analysis performed later.

On this clone: Its antigen is not identified.

This PCR relied on a set of 60 Vbeta primers and 13 Jbeta primers. The protocol was immunoSEQ multiplex PCR, while the TCRdb copy is restricted to in-frame clones and leaves out a portion. This table has about 160,000 clones, about 65% appearing once. This CDR3 contains 12 residues. This sequence originates from a man aged 35 to 55 in good health and CMV-seropositive. The sequenced material came from PBMCs. The genes are TRBV21-1 and TRBJ2-7; the table calls TRBD2, which could not be checked here. TRBV21-1 has pseudogene status. CDR3: CGCHGLSYEQYF. In nucleotides, the CDR3 is TGTGGCTGTCACGGACTAAGTTACGAGCAGTACTTC.